These T cell receptor beta chains were read from a single sample in a study of regulatory T cells in long-lasting Graves disease. Each CDR3 protein is one row after TCRdb ran MiXCR on the multiplex PCR reads. The profile shows around 500,000 distinct CDR3 sequences, around 13% of them singletons. These data were also reused for a study on T cells in Graves' hyperthyroidism and ophthalmopathy.

The sequencing here drew on peripheral blood mononuclear cells (PBMCs), taken at new diagnosis, from a patient treated with antithyroid drugs. The receptors come from a woman in her 30s with Graves disease. The CDR3 runs from the conserved cysteine through the conserved F or W. The order of the fields is D gene, CDR3 length, J gene, V gene, clone size, CDR3 DNA, CDR3 protein. D genes are given only for firm matches. Some rows have no size entry. The others give once, few or many, or a class for an expanded clone.

D gene: TRBD2
CDR3 length: 18
J gene: TRBJ2-3
V gene: TRBV20-1
clone size: few
CDR3 DNA: TGCAGTGCTAGAGATTATTTATCGGGACTAGCTACTAGAGATACGCAGTATTTT
CDR3 protein: CSARDYLSGLATRDTQYF

D gene: TRBD1
CDR3 length: 14
J gene: TRBJ2-2
V gene: TRBV18
clone size: NA
CDR3 DNA: TGTGCCAGCTCATCGGGACAGGGGTCCGGGGAGCTGTTTTTT
CDR3 protein: CASSSGQGSGELFF

D gene: TRBD2
CDR3 length: 15
J gene: TRBJ2-7
V gene: TRBV4-2
clone size: few
CDR3 DNA: TGTGCCAGCAGCCAAGATGGGACTAGTATCTACGAGCAGTACTTC
CDR3 protein: CASSQDGTSIYEQYF

D gene: TRBD1
CDR3 length: 13
J gene: TRBJ2-5
V gene: TRBV20-1
clone size: NA
CDR3 DNA: TGCAGTGCTCCGGGACAGGGCAGTGGGACCCAGTACTTC
CDR3 protein: CSAPGQGSGTQYF

D gene: NA
CDR3 length: 14
J gene: TRBJ2-1
V gene: TRBV29-1
clone size: few
CDR3 DNA: TGCAGCGAGGGGGGGTTAAACCCTAACGGTGAGCAGTTCTTC
CDR3 protein: CSEGGLNPNGEQFF

D gene: TRBD1
CDR3 length: 14
J gene: TRBJ1-2
V gene: TRBV2
clone size: few
CDR3 DNA: TGTGCCAGTTTGGCCGGGACAGGGAAAAGTGGCTACACCTTC
CDR3 protein: CASLAGTGKSGYTF

D gene: NA
CDR3 length: 15
J gene: TRBJ2-7
V gene: TRBV28
clone size: many
CDR3 DNA: TGTGCCAGCAGTTTCTGGCAGTCCATGGCGAACGAGCAGTACTTC
CDR3 protein: CASSFWQSMANEQYF

D gene: NA
CDR3 length: 17
J gene: TRBJ1-4
V gene: TRBV7-9
clone size: NA
CDR3 DNA: TGTGCCAGCAGCCGGGACTTCTTCCCTCTTATCGATGAAAAACTGTTTTTT
CDR3 protein: CASSRDFFPLIDEKLFF

D gene: NA
CDR3 length: 18
J gene: TRBJ1-6
V gene: TRBV6-5
clone size: many
CDR3 DNA: TGTGCCAGCAGTTACTCAGCTGAGACAAGCTCCTATAATTCACCCCTCCACTTT
CDR3 protein: CASSYSAETSSYNSPLHF

D gene: TRBD2
CDR3 length: 14
J gene: TRBJ2-7
V gene: TRBV7-3
clone size: many
CDR3 DNA: TGTGCCAGGCCGGGACTAGCGGGGGAGGACGAGCAGTACTTC
CDR3 protein: CARPGLAGEDEQYF

D gene: NA
CDR3 length: 14
J gene: TRBJ1-2
V gene: TRBV19
clone size: few
CDR3 DNA: TGTGCCAGTAGTATCCCCGACAGGCTTGGTGGCTACACCTTC
CDR3 protein: CASSIPDRLGGYTF

D gene: NA
CDR3 length: 15
J gene: TRBJ2-3
V gene: TRBV2
clone size: many
CDR3 DNA: TGTGCCAGCAGTAGTTGGGGATCTTTCACAGATACGCAGTATTTT
CDR3 protein: CASSSWGSFTDTQYF

D gene: TRBD1
CDR3 length: 18
J gene: TRBJ1-1
V gene: TRBV7-8
clone size: many
CDR3 DNA: TGTGCCAGCAGCCAAAGGAGGGGACAGGGGCCGTCGAACACTGAAGCTTTCTTT
CDR3 protein: CASSQRRGQGPSNTEAFF

D gene: NA
CDR3 length: 12
J gene: TRBJ1-3
V gene: TRBV2
clone size: many
CDR3 DNA: TGTGCCAGCAAGACCTCTGGAAACACCATATATTTT
CDR3 protein: CASKTSGNTIYF

D gene: TRBD2
CDR3 length: 15
J gene: TRBJ2-1
V gene: TRBV9
clone size: NA
CDR3 DNA: TGTGCCAGCAGCACCGGGACTACCTTATACAATGAGCAGTTCTTC
CDR3 protein: CASSTGTTLYNEQFF

D gene: NA
CDR3 length: 12
J gene: TRBJ1-1
V gene: TRBV7-9
clone size: many
CDR3 DNA: TGTGCCAGCAGCTTAGGTCACCTTGAAGCTTTCTTT
CDR3 protein: CASSLGHLEAFF

D gene: NA
CDR3 length: 14
J gene: TRBJ2-3
V gene: TRBV7-6
clone size: NA
CDR3 DNA: TGTGCCAGCAGCTTAGTCTCGGGTACACATACGCAGTATTTT
CDR3 protein: CASSLVSGTHTQYF

D gene: NA
CDR3 length: 16
J gene: TRBJ1-2
V gene: TRBV7-9
clone size: many
CDR3 DNA: TGTGCCAGCAGCTTAGCCCTCGGTGGGCGTCACTATGGCTACACCTTC
CDR3 protein: CASSLALGGRHYGYTF

D gene: NA
CDR3 length: 13
J gene: TRBJ2-3
V gene: TRBV20-1
clone size: NA
CDR3 DNA: TGCAGTGAGAGCGGCGGGGTGGGCGGTACGCAGTATTTT
CDR3 protein: CSESGGVGGTQYF

D gene: NA
CDR3 length: 17
J gene: TRBJ1-4
V gene: TRBV5-8
clone size: many
CDR3 DNA: TGTGCCAGCAGCTGGATCGGTACAGGGTTTCCTAATGAAAAACTGTTTTTT
CDR3 protein: CASSWIGTGFPNEKLFF

D gene: NA
CDR3 length: 14
J gene: TRBJ2-1
V gene: TRBV18
clone size: many
CDR3 DNA: TGTGCCAGCTCACCAGGTAGCGGAGCGGTTGAGCAGTTCTTC
CDR3 protein: CASSPGSGAVEQFF

D gene: NA
CDR3 length: 14
J gene: TRBJ1-2
V gene: TRBV6-2/TRBV6-3
clone size: few
CDR3 DNA: TGTGCCAGCTGCCAGGTTGCGCGGATGCATGGCTACACCTTC
CDR3 protein: CASCQVARMHGYTF

D gene: NA
CDR3 length: 14
J gene: TRBJ2-7
V gene: TRBV28
clone size: many
CDR3 DNA: TGTGCCAGCAGTGTGCGCGGGGAACTCAACGAGCAGTACTTC
CDR3 protein: CASSVRGELNEQYF

D gene: TRBD2
CDR3 length: 15
J gene: TRBJ2-5
V gene: TRBV9
clone size: NA
CDR3 DNA: TGTGCCAGCAGCGCTGGGGGGGGGTACCAAGAGACCCAGTACTTC
CDR3 protein: CASSAGGGYQETQYF

D gene: TRBD2
CDR3 length: 21
J gene: TRBJ2-7
V gene: TRBV27
clone size: many
CDR3 DNA: TGTGCCAGCACCCGGTTGCCCCCTTTTCTTACCACCGGGACTAGAGGTTACGAGCAGTACTTC
CDR3 protein: CASTRLPPFLTTGTRGYEQYF

D gene: TRBD2
CDR3 length: 15
J gene: TRBJ2-7
V gene: TRBV6-9
clone size: many
CDR3 DNA: TGTGCCAGCAGTTACTCCCTAGCGGAAGCCTACGAGCAGTACTTC
CDR3 protein: CASSYSLAEAYEQYF

D gene: NA
CDR3 length: 14
J gene: TRBJ1-1
V gene: TRBV5-1
clone size: many
CDR3 DNA: TGCGCCAGCAGCGTCGACAGGCCGAACACTGAAGCTTTCTTT
CDR3 protein: CASSVDRPNTEAFF

D gene: TRBD1
CDR3 length: 14
J gene: TRBJ2-3
V gene: TRBV5-1
clone size: many
CDR3 DNA: TGCGCCAGCAGCGACCGGACAGGGTCAGATACGCAGTATTTT
CDR3 protein: CASSDRTGSDTQYF

D gene: NA
CDR3 length: 14
J gene: TRBJ2-7
V gene: TRBV5-1
clone size: many
CDR3 DNA: TGCGCCAGCAGCTTGGAAGGGGTTGGGTACGAGCAGTACTTC
CDR3 protein: CASSLEGVGYEQYF

D gene: NA
CDR3 length: 17
J gene: TRBJ2-1
V gene: TRBV19
clone size: many
CDR3 DNA: TGTGCCAGTAGTGCCCCTTACGTACATACTTATTACAATGAGCAGTTCTTC
CDR3 protein: CASSAPYVHTYYNEQFF

D gene: NA
CDR3 length: 14
J gene: TRBJ2-1
V gene: TRBV2
clone size: many
CDR3 DNA: TGTGCCAGCAGACGACTAGAAGGTGACAATGAGCAGTTCTTC
CDR3 protein: CASRRLEGDNEQFF

D gene: NA
CDR3 length: 15
J gene: TRBJ2-7
V gene: TRBV5-1
clone size: NA
CDR3 DNA: TGCGCCAGCAGCTTGGCCGGGTTCGAAGCAGGCGAGCAGTACTTC
CDR3 protein: CASSLAGFEAGEQYF

D gene: NA
CDR3 length: 16
J gene: TRBJ2-3
V gene: TRBV15
clone size: many
CDR3 DNA: TGTGCCACCAGCCCGAGGTGGGGGGGCGTCACAGATACGCAGTGTTTT
CDR3 protein: CATSPRWGGVTDTQCF

D gene: NA
CDR3 length: 13
J gene: TRBJ1-4
V gene: TRBV28
clone size: many
CDR3 DNA: TGTGCCAGCCAGGGGCAGGGTAATGAAAAACTGTTTTTT
CDR3 protein: CASQGQGNEKLFF

D gene: TRBD1
CDR3 length: 15
J gene: TRBJ1-3
V gene: TRBV28
clone size: many
CDR3 DNA: TGTGCCAGTTTACAGGGGGTTGGAGGTGGAAACACCATATATTTT
CDR3 protein: CASLQGVGGGNTIYF

D gene: NA
CDR3 length: 14
J gene: TRBJ2-1
V gene: TRBV14
clone size: many
CDR3 DNA: TGTGCCAGCAGCCAAGAATGGGCTAGCAGCTATCAGTTCTTC
CDR3 protein: CASSQEWASSYQFF

D gene: NA
CDR3 length: 12
J gene: TRBJ2-1
V gene: TRBV28
clone size: many
CDR3 DNA: TGTGCCAGCAGTTCAACCTACAATGAGCAGTTCTTC
CDR3 protein: CASSSTYNEQFF

D gene: TRBD1
CDR3 length: 15
J gene: TRBJ2-3
V gene: TRBV19
clone size: NA
CDR3 DNA: TGTGCCAGTAGTATCTTGGGACAGGGGACAGATACGCAGTATTTT
CDR3 protein: CASSILGQGTDTQYF

D gene: NA
CDR3 length: 14
J gene: TRBJ2-6
V gene: TRBV30
clone size: NA
CDR3 DNA: TGTGCCTGGAGGTCGGCCTCTGGGGCCAACGTCCTGACTTTC
CDR3 protein: CAWRSASGANVLTF

D gene: TRBD1
CDR3 length: 14
J gene: TRBJ1-5
V gene: TRBV30
clone size: many
CDR3 DNA: TGTGCCTGGAGTTACGGGACAGGGAATCAGCCCCAGCATTTT
CDR3 protein: CAWSYGTGNQPQHF

D gene: NA
CDR3 length: 17
J gene: TRBJ1-4
V gene: TRBV11-2
clone size: many
CDR3 DNA: TGTGCCAGCAGCTTAGGGGCGGGGATGGGATCTAATGAAAAACTGTTTTTT
CDR3 protein: CASSLGAGMGSNEKLFF

D gene: NA
CDR3 length: 14
J gene: TRBJ2-3
V gene: TRBV20-1
clone size: many
CDR3 DNA: TGCAGTGCTAGGGGGTCCCTAATTGGAGATACGCAGTATTTT
CDR3 protein: CSARGSLIGDTQYF

D gene: NA
CDR3 length: 11
J gene: TRBJ1-2
V gene: TRBV18
clone size: NA
CDR3 DNA: TGTGCCAGCTCAGCCGACAGCGGCTACACCTTC
CDR3 protein: CASSADSGYTF

D gene: NA
CDR3 length: 15
J gene: TRBJ1-1
V gene: TRBV4-1
clone size: NA
CDR3 DNA: TGCGCCAGCAGCCAAGTAATCAGTTTGAACACTGAAGCTTTCTTT
CDR3 protein: CASSQVISLNTEAFF